These 18 T cell receptor beta chains share one sample of origin, sequenced in a study of regulatory T cells in long-lasting Graves disease. Researchers made TCR beta libraries by using iRepertoire HTBI primers and running Arm-PCR on CDR3 regions. TCRdb reprocessed the multiplex PCR reads via MiXCR and lists one record per CDR3 protein. The sample has 420,000 or so distinct CDR3 sequences, 16% seen once. Time point specified: newly diagnosed GD, antithyroid drugs for less than 3 months. PBMC-derived RNA was used for the TCR library. The same data also went into a second study, on T cells in Graves' hyperthyroidism and ophthalmopathy.

The specimen comprised peripheral blood mononuclear cells (PBMCs), sampled at new diagnosis, from a patient treated with antithyroid drugs. These receptors were collected from a young woman with Graves disease.

In the case of this clonotype: A far larger clone lies a single base away; this is likely a read error. The chain uses TRBV11-2 and TRBJ2-5; TRBD2 matches 8 bases. J was trimmed by 11 bases and V by 1 base; bases with no gene match: 9. The germline V gene encodes CDR1 SGHAT and CDR2 FQNNGV. The CDR3 consists of 14 residues. The CDR3 reads CASSLGLARNEQYF. CDR3 DNA sequence: TGTGCCAGCAGCTTAGGACTAGCGCGCAATGAGCAGTACTTC. Combining the CDR3 with reference TRBV11-2 and TRBJ2-5 gives the whole variable domain EAGVAQSPRYKIIEKRQSVAFWCNPISGHATLYWYQQILGQGPKLLIQFQNNGVVDDSQLPKDRFSAERLKGVDSTLKIQPAKLEDSAVYLCASSLGLARNEQYFGPGTRLLVL.

The genes are TRBV19 and TRBJ1-1; D is unclear. The germline V gene has CDR1 LNHDA and CDR2 SQIVND (reference sequence). This CDR3 contains 15 residues. Trimming removed 3 bases from V and 0 bases from J, with 11 bases in between. DNA for the CDR3: TGTGCCAGTAGTATTTTGGCACAGTTGAACACTGAAGCTTTCTTT. It is translated as CASSILAQLNTEAFF.

A remark on this clonotype: At one end the junction does not follow the germline gene, possibly because of a read error. The rearrangement links TRBV11-2 to TRBJ2-6, with 7 bases that match TRBD1. There are 19 residues in the CDR3. Germline CDR1 reads SGHAT; CDR2 reads FQNNGV. The DNA for the CDR3 is TGTGCCAGCGGCTTATCCATGATGAGGGGGCAATCTGGGGCCAACGTCCTGACTTTC. Translated: CASGLSMMRGQSGANVLTF.

This clonotype was recorded at least ten times. J is TRBJ2-5 and V is TRBV28, with D possibly being TRBD1 (5 bases). Trimming shortened V by 10 bases and J by 2 bases, and 20 bases separated the two germline ends. The CDR3 has 15 amino acids. Per germline, CDR1 MDHEN and CDR2 SYDVKM. In DNA form, the CDR3 reads TGTGCCACCCGAGGTCTGGGGCGGCTACAAGAGACCCAGTACTTC. Amino acid sequence: CATRGLGRLQETQYF. Complete variable domain (other parts from reference TRBV28 and TRBJ2-5): DVKVTQSSRYLVKRTGEKVFLECVQDMDHENMFWYRQDPGLGLRLIYFSYDVKMKEKGDIPEGYSVSREKKERFSLILESASTNQTSMYLCATRGLGRLQETQYFGPGTRLLVL.

The gene calls are TRBV6-2 or TRBV6-3 and TRBJ2-4, with 14 bases lining up with TRBD2. The germline V gene encodes CDR1 MNHEY and CDR2 SVGEGT. Trimming cost V 5 bases and J 6 bases; bases outside gene matches: 9. This CDR3 has 17 residues. CDR3 loop: CASSEIGTSGRANIQYF. The CDR3 nucleotides read TGTGCCAGCAGTGAAATAGGGACTAGCGGGAGAGCAAACATTCAGTACTTC.

The chain is built from TRBV6-2 or TRBV6-3 and TRBJ2-7; D uncertain. CDR1 and CDR2 (germline): MNHEY, SVGEGT. V dropped 2 bases and J dropped 2 bases, with 10 bases sitting between them. The CDR3 totals 14 residues. As DNA, the CDR3 is TGTGCCAGCAGTTACGGCGACGCGGCCTACGAGCAGTACTTC. As protein: CASSYGDAAYEQYF.

This clonotype was recorded many times. The gene calls are TRBV11-1 and TRBJ2-3, with 13 bases aligning to TRBD2. The germline gives CDR1 SGHAT, CDR2 FQDESV (reference sequence). The CDR3 runs 17 residues. J gave up 5 bases and V 6 bases, and 11 bases lay outside the gene matches. In DNA, the CDR3 is TGTGCCAGCAGGCGAGGACTAGCGGGAGTTTTTGGAGATACGCAGTATTTT. Translated: CASRRGLAGVFGDTQYF.

The chain links TRBV12-5 to TRBJ2-1, with TRBD2 matching 11 bases. Germline-derived CDR1 and CDR2 are LGHNT and FRNRAP. The V and J ends lost 0 bases and 9 bases, in that order; junction bases with no gene match: 4. There are 15 residues in the CDR3. The CDR3 loop is CASGLVLAGVGEQFF. The CDR3 DNA reads as TGTGCTAGTGGTTTGGTACTAGCGGGAGTGGGTGAGCAGTTCTTC.

The V call is TRBV24-1, the J call TRBJ1-1; weak D call: TRBD1 (5 bases). Germline lookup yields CDR1 KGHDR and CDR2 SFDVKD. This CDR3 is 15 amino acids long. The ends were cut back, 4 bases at V and 4 bases at J, with 15 bases in the middle. In nucleotides, the CDR3 is TGTGCCACCAGTGAAACAGGCCCCTTGGGCACTGAAGCTTTCTTT. Translated, it gives CATSETGPLGTEAFF.

The rearrangement links TRBV12-3 or TRBV12-4 to TRBJ2-1; 9 bases fit TRBD2. This CDR3 comprises 13 residues. With 2 bases clipped from V and 10 bases from J, the junction kept 3 bases outside the gene matches. CDR3 nucleotides: TGTGCCAGCAGTTTATTGCTAGCGGGAGAGCAGTTCTTC. This gives the protein CASSLLLAGEQFF.

This clonotype was seen more than once but under ten times. One base away lies a much larger clone, so this may be a sequencing read error. V usage is TRBV20-1 and J usage is TRBJ2-7; 10 positions match TRBD2. The CDR3 contains 14 residues. Germline V gene lookup returns CDR1 DFQATT and CDR2 SNEGSKA (reference sequence). V shed 3 bases and J 4 bases; nucleotides not matched to a gene: 6. In DNA form, the CDR3 reads TGCAGTGCTAGGGGGGCTAGCGGGAGTTACGAGCAGTACTTC. This gives the protein CSARGASGSYEQYF.

The chain joins TRBV9 to TRBJ2-3; 10 bases agree with TRBD1. Germline V gene data show CDR1 as SGDLS and CDR2 as YYNGEE. The CDR3 contains 16 residues. With V trimmed by 3 bases and J by 6 bases, 10 bases remained unmatched. CDR3 in DNA: TGTGCCAGCAGCGCCGATGCTCGACAGGGGGCTGATACGCAGTATTTT. This encodes CASSADARQGADTQYF. Drawing the rest from reference TRBV9 and TRBJ2-3, the complete variable domain is DSGVTQTPKHLITATGQRVTLRCSPRSGDLSVYWYQQSLDQGLQFLIQYYNGEERAKGNILERFSAQQFPDLHSELNLSSLELGDSALYFCASSADARQGADTQYFGPGTRLTVL.

The chain has TRBV6-1 and TRBJ2-7, with D tentatively TRBD1 (6 bases). The CDR3 loop spans 14 amino acids. Germline values: CDR1 MNHNS, CDR2 SASEGT. V was clipped by 3 bases and J by 5 bases, with 14 bases between them. CDR3 amino acids: CASSEDRLRDEQYF. CDR3 nucleotide sequence: TGTGCCAGCAGTGAGGACAGACTTAGAGACGAGCAGTACTTC.

This clonotype was found many times. This chain joins TRBV7-2 and TRBJ2-1; D unresolved. Germline V gene lookup returns CDR1 SGHTA and CDR2 FQGNSA. Trimming stripped 3 bases from V and 5 bases from J, with 8 bases between. CDR3 length equals 13 residues. The CDR3 DNA is TGTGCCAGCAGCTTTTCGCGCAACAATGAGCAGTTCTTC. Amino acid sequence: CASSFSRNNEQFF. The full variable domain, with the rest looked up from reference TRBV7-2 and TRBJ2-1, is GAGVSQSPSNKVTEKGKDVELRCDPISGHTALYWYRQSLGQGLEFLIYFQGNSAPDKSGLPSDRFSAERTGGSVSTLTIQRTQQEDSAVYLCASSFSRNNEQFFGPGTRLTVL.

The J gene is TRBJ2-3, the V gene TRBV4-1; 11 bases are a match to TRBD2. V lost 4 bases, J lost 0 bases, and 9 bases stayed unmatched. The CDR3 length is 18 residues. Germline V gene lookup returns CDR1 MGHRA and CDR2 YSYEKL. The CDR3 protein is CASSRLAGGHSSTDTQYF. CDR3 nucleotide sequence: TGCGCCAGCAGCCGGCTAGCGGGAGGACACTCTAGCACAGATACGCAGTATTTT.

V gene TRBV20-1 combines with J gene TRBJ2-2; TRBD1 matches 10 bases. Trimming cost V 1 base and J 5 bases; bases outside gene matches: 10. CDR1 is DFQATT, CDR2 SNEGSKA, per germline (reference sequence). The CDR3 is made up of 17 amino acids. CDR3 amino acids: CSARVGLRTGGTGELFF. For the CDR3, the DNA is TGCAGTGCTAGAGTTGGTCTTAGGACAGGGGGAACCGGGGAGCTGTTTTTT.

In this sample, this clonotype turned up a few times. The chain recombines TRBV3-1 with TRBJ1-2; D is unclear. Germline-derived CDR1 and CDR2 are LGHDT and YNNKEL (reference sequence). This CDR3 contains 13 residues. Deletions cut 1 base from V and 13 bases from J, with 16 bases between. CDR3 loop: CASSQGRPPKTTF. The CDR3 DNA sequence: TGTGCCAGCAGCCAAGGTCGGCCGCCGAAAACCACCTTC.

The chain links TRBV16 to TRBJ2-1, with TRBD2 as a possible D gene (6 bases). There are 14 residues in the CDR3. The V gene's germline CDR1 is KGHSY and CDR2 FQNENV. The germline V and J ends were trimmed by 1 base and 7 bases, with 11 bases remaining between them. Here the CDR3 reads CASSQLGGRNEQFF. DNA for the CDR3: TGTGCCAGCAGCCAATTGGGGGGTCGGAATGAGCAGTTCTTC.